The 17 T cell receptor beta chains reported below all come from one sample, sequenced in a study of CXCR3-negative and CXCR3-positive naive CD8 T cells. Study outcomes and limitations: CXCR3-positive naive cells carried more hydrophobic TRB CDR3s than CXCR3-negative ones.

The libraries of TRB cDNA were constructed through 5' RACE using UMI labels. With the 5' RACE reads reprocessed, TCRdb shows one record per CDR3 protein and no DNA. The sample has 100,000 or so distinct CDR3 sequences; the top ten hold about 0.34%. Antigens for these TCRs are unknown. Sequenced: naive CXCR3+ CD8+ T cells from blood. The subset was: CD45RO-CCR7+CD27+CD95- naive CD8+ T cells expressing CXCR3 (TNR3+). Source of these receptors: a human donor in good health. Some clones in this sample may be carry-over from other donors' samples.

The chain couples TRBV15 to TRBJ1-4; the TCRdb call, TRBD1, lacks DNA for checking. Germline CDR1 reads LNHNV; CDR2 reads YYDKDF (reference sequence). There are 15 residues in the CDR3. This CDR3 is CATSSRQATNEKLFF.

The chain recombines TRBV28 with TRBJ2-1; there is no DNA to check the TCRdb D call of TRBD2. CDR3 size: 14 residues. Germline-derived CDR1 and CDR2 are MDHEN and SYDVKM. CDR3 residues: CASSSSSSSYEQFF.

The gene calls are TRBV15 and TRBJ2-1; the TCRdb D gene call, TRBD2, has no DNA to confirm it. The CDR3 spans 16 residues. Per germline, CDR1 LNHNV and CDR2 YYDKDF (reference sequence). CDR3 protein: CATSTSRDYTYNEQFF.

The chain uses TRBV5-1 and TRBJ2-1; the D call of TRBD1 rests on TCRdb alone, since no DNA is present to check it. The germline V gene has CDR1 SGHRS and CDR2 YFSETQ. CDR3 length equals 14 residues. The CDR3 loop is CASSLGQGDNEQFF.

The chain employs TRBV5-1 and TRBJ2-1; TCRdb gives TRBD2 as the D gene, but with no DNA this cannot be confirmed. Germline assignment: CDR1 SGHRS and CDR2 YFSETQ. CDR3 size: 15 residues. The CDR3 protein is CASSFSGSSYTEQFF.

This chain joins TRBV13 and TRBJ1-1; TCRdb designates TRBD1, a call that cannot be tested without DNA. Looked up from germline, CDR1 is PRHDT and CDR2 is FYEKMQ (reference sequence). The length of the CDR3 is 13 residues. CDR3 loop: CASSLSWTGGAFF.

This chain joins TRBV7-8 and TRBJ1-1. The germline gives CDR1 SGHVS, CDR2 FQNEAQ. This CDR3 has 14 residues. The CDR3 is CASSPPEGFTEAFF.

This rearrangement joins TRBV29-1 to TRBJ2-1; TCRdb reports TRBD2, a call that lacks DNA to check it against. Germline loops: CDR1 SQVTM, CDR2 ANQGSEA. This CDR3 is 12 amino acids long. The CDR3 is CSERTENNEQFF.

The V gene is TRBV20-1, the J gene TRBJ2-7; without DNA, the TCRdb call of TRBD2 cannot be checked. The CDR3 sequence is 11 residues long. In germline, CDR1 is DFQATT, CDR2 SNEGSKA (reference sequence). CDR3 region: CSASSGYEQYF.

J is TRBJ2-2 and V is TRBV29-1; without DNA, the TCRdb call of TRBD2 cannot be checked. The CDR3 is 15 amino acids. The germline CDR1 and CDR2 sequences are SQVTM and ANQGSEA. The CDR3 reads CSVEEWREGTGELFF.

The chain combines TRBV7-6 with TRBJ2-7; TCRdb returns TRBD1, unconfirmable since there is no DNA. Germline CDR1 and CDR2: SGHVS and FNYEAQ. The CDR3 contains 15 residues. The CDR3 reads CASSLAQGETYEQYF. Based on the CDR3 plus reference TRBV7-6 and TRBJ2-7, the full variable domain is GAGVSQSPRYKVTKRGQDVALRCDPISGHVSLYWYRQALGQGPEFLTYFNYEAQQDKSGLPNDRFSAERPEGSISTLTIQRTEQRDSAMYRCASSLAQGETYEQYFGPGTRLTVT.

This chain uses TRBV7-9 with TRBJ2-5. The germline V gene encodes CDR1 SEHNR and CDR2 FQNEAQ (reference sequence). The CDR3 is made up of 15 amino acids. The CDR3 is CASSPNDGRQETQYF.

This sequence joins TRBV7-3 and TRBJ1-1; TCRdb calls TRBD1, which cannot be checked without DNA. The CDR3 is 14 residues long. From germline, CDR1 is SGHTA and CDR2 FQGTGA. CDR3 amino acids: CASSQDRRGSEAFF.

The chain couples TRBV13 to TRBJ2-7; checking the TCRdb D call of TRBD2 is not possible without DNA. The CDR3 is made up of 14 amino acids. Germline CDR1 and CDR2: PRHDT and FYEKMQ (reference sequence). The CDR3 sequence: CASSLSGLTYEQYF.

The CDR3 here is CSVEVGTGQETQYF. The V and J genes are TRBV29-1 and TRBJ2-5; without DNA, the TCRdb call of TRBD1 cannot be checked. The CDR3 totals 14 residues. Per the germline V gene, CDR1 is SQVTM and CDR2 is ANQGSEA.

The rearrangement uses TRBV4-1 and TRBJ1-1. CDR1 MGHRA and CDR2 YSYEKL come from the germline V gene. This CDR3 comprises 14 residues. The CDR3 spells CASSPSFMNTEAFF.

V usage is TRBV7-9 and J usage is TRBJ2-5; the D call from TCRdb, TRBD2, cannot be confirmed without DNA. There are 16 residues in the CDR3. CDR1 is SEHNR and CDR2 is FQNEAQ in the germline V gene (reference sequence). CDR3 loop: CASSLSLAGGLQTQYF.